The following is a TCR beta chain sequence with its context. These data come from a study of CD8 T cells in ankylosing spondylitis. Trimming cost V 0 bases and J 6 bases; bases outside gene matches: 7. There are 16 residues in the CDR3. From germline, CDR1 is MNHEY and CDR2 SVGAGI. One entry per CDR3 protein results from TCRdb running MiXCR on the 5' RACE reads. Of about 400,000 distinct CDR3 sequences in the sample, roughly 20% were seen once. This receptor was identified in a male donor with ankylosing spondylitis or in good health (not recorded which). The specimen was blood, either unsorted or a sorted T cell fraction (not recorded which). This rearrangement joins TRBV6-5 to TRBJ2-3; 9 bases are a match to TRBD2. The CDR3 DNA sequence: TGTGCCAGCAGTTACTCGTCTAGCGGGGATTTTGATACGCAGTATTTT. As protein: CASSYSSSGDFDTQYF.